The source of this T cell receptor (beta chain) is a study of shared clonotypes between healthy human individuals (dated by TCRdb to between 2020 and 2021). The study in broad terms: The cohort included a few men and a couple of women between 18 and 49 years of age. Blood TCR repertoires of a handful of healthy adults were deeply sequenced to estimate repertoire size and the extent of clonotype sharing between individuals. Libraries were prepared and TCR repertoires were sequenced by different laboratories using diverse techniques, in order to increase sequencing depth and limit assay-specific biases. Per donor, leukapheresis produced somewhere between about 0.94 and 9.5 billion PBMCs. The study at large found these results: Based on pairwise subsampling, the degree of clonotype sharing among donors was expected to be affected by sequencing depth. Because the study included a small number of donors, the genetic and exposure-history diversity represented was limited. Sampling was limited to blood, and TCR repertoires in tissue likely differ from TCR repertoires in blood.

Healthy HIV-negative adults with no recently reported acute infections or vaccinations were included as donors. Every donor was a Caucasian adult residing in Nashville, Tennessee, USA. In the unsorted samples, 90 million to 100 million PBMCs were counted, and genomic DNA was extracted using the QIAamp DNA Blood Mini kit. Blood was collected by leukapheresis, and PBMCs were isolated by Ficoll-Histopaque density gradient centrifugation and then cryopreserved in liquid nitrogen vapor phase. As regards this clone: This receptor's antigen is unknown. Base qualities are missing; no much larger clone stands one base away.

CDR1 and CDR2 (SGHTA, FQGNSA) derive from the germline V gene. V is clipped by 2 bases and J by 3 bases, and the sequence between their germline boundaries is 14 bases long. From its cysteine to its phenylalanine, the CDR3 spans 17 amino acids. Only CDR3 DNA is held: 51 bases, read in frame from base 1. Using the deep immunoSEQ assay, TCR CDR3 regions were amplified from genomic DNA by multiplex PCR. Extracted genomic DNA from each cell subset was spread evenly across all wells of several immunoSEQ 96-well plates, with each plate serving as a replicate. For unsorted PBMC, 250 to 350 ng genomic DNA, equal to tens of thousands of T cell genomes, was loaded into each replicate PCR. Genomic DNA from unsorted PBMC was sequenced over ten immunoSEQ deep assay plates. The purified libraries were quantified using a Qubit 3.0 fluorometer, sized with a Bioanalyzer 2100, and then quantified again using the KAPA Library Quantification kit. Each immunoSEQ 96-well plate was sequenced on its own single-read 150-cycle Illumina NextSeq 550 flow cell. The study's own analysis went as follows. Because the immunoSEQ output included only junctional sequences and no quality scores, the filtering could not be the same as the filtering used for full-length reads. To assign V/J genes and CDR3, sequences were annotated using PyIR, a Python wrapper for IgBLAST v1.9, with IMGT germline references. Any read was removed if the V/J assignment was weak (E-value above 1e-6), the CDR3 was missing, or the read contained stop codons, out-of-frame junctions, or ambiguous translated residues. V3J clonotypes were defined as sequences sharing an identical inferred V gene, J gene, and CDR3 amino acid sequence. To compute the percentage overlap between repertoires, the number of shared unique clonotypes was divided by the size of the smaller repertoire. Richness of each repertoire was evaluated using RTK rarefaction, the Chao1 estimator, and Recon v2.1 estimates of unobserved clonotypes. TCRdb took over this immuneACCESS table, retaining in-frame rearrangements with V and J assigned. Such tables are incomplete; in checked studies, under half of the missing clones stem from an unresolved V gene, and the remainder is unexplained. From that table come the V and J calls and clone size; the DNA was used to work out D and trimming. The sample has more than 450,000 clones on record, approximately 85% of them singletons. Jointly, the top ten make up about an eighth of the sample.

The chain uses TRBV7-2 and TRBJ1-6; TRBD1 might be the D gene, on 5 matching bases. Sequenced input: PBMCs. This sequence originates from a woman aged 40 to 50 in good health. Some clones in this sample may be carry-over from other donors' samples. The CDR3 region: CASSLLPGGGYNSPLHF. At the DNA level, the sequence is TGTGCCAGCAGCTTACTTCCCGGCGGGGGCTATAATTCACCCCTCCACTTT.